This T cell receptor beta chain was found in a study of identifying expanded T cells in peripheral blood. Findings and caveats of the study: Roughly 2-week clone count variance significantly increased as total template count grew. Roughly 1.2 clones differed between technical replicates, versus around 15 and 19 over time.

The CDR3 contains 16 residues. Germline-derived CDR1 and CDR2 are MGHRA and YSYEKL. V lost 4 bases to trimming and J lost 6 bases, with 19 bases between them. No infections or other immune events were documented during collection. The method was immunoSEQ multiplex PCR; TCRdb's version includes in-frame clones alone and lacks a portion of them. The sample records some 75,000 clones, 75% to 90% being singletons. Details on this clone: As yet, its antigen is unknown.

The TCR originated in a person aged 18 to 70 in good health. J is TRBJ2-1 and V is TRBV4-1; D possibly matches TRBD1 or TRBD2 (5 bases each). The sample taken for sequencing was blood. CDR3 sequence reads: CASSRSGTPGGNEQFF. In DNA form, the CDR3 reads TGCGCCAGCAGCCGCTCGGGGACCCCAGGTGGCAATGAGCAGTTCTTC.